This TCR beta chain came from a study of tumor-infiltrating lymphocytes in primary liver carcinoma. Overall study results and limits: The study found a significantly higher top-250-clone fraction in tumors than in blood (p = 0.039). Researchers report that only about 7.5-24% of top clones turned up in all five tumor regions.

CDR1 is SGHNT, CDR2 YYREEE, per germline (reference sequence). The CDR3 runs to 11 residues. DNA and RNA were both co-extracted from roughly 18-30 mg of bulk tissue that had not been sorted. Primary liver carcinoma, confirmed by histopathology, was surgically resected. Details on this clonotype: Antigen specificity is unknown. At one of its ends the junction is not consistent with the germline gene, which may arise from a read error.

With a constant-region primer, TCR beta cDNA was made from 400 to 550 ng of total RNA. ARM-PCR, slightly modified, supplied the TCR beta libraries through three nested multiplex PCR rounds. The two initial PCR rounds, roughly 9 cycles each, used TRBV1-TRBV30 forward and C-beta reverse primers. TCRdb reprocessed the multiplex PCR reads via MiXCR and lists one record per CDR3 protein. The data contain approximately 190,000 distinct CDR3 sequences, about 82% of them singletons. Sequenced material: tumor tissue from primary liver carcinoma. The chain joins TRBV5-4 to TRBJ2-3; a possible D gene is TRBD1 (6 bases). The sequence derives from a man aged 35 to 55 with primary liver carcinoma and hepatitis B virus infection. CDR3 region: CVSSQNERTDF. CDR3 nucleotides: TGTGTTAGCAGCCAGAACGAAAGGACAGATTTC.